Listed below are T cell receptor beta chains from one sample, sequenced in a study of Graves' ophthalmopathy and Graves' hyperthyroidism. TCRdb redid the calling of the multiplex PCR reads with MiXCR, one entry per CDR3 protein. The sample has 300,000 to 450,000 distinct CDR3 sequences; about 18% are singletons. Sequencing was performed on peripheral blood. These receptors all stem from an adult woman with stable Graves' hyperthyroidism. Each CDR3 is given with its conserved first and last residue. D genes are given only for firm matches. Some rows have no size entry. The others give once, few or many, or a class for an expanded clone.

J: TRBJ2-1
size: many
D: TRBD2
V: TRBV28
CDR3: CASSGSGVRYNEQFF
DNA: TGTGCCAGCAGTGGTAGCGGGGTCCGCTACAATGAGCAGTTCTTC

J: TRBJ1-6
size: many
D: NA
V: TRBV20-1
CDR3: CSARQGDSPLHF
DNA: TGCAGTGCTAGACAGGGTGATTCACCCCTCCACTTT

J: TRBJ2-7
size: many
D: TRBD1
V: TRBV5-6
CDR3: CASSLGQGAILEQYF
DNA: TGTGCCAGCAGCTTGGGACAGGGGGCTATTTTGGAGCAGTACTTC

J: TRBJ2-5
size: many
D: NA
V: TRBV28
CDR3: CASSFNQGWAEEEETQYF
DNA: TGTGCCAGCAGTTTCAATCAAGGGTGGGCAGAGGAAGAAGAGACCCAGTACTTC

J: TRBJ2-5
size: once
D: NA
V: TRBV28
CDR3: CASSSPLLETQYF
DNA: TGTGCCAGCAGCTCCCCTCTTCTAGAGACCCAGTACTTC

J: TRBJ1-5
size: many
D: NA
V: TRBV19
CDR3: CASSPSAYSNQPQHF
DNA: TGTGCCAGTAGTCCTTCGGCCTATAGCAATCAGCCCCAGCATTTT

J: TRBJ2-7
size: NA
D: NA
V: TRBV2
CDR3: CTSTSGPSSYEQYF
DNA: TGTACCAGCACCTCGGGACCGAGCTCCTACGAGCAGTACTTC

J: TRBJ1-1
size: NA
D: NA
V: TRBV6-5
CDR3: CASSYSTGFTHTEAFF
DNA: TGTGCCAGCAGTTACTCTACAGGGTTCACCCACACTGAAGCTTTCTTT

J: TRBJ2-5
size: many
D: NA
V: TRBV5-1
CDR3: CASSFPTGPEETQYF
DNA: TGCGCCAGCAGCTTCCCGACAGGCCCCGAAGAGACCCAGTACTTC

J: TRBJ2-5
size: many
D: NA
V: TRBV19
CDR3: CASRGSGAETQYF
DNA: TGTGCCAGTAGAGGAAGTGGTGCTGAGACCCAGTACTTC

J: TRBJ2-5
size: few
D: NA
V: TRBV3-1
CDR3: CASSIGGETQYF
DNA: TGTGCCAGCAGCATAGGGGGGGAGACCCAGTACTTC

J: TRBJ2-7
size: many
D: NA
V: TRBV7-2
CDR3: CASSLAWSGTGYEQYF
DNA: TGTGCCAGCAGCTTAGCGTGGTCAGGGACGGGATACGAGCAGTACTTC

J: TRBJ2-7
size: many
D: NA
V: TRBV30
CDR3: CAWSDRPPSHEQYF
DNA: TGTGCCTGGAGTGATAGACCTCCTAGCCACGAGCAGTACTTC

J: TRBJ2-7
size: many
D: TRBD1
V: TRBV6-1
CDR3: CASSEGTGYDEQYF
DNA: TGTGCCAGCAGTGAAGGGACAGGGTACGACGAGCAGTACTTC

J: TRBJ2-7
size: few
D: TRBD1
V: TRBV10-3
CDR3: CAISEPGQGAGEQYF
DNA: TGTGCCATCAGTGAGCCGGGACAGGGGGCGGGCGAGCAGTACTTC

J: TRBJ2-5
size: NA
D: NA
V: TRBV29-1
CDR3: CSVVGGAQETQYF
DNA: TGCAGCGTTGTGGGGGGAGCGCAAGAGACCCAGTACTTC

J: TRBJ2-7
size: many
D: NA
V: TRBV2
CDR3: CASTQYPHEQYF
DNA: TGTGCCAGCACCCAGTACCCCCACGAGCAGTACTTC